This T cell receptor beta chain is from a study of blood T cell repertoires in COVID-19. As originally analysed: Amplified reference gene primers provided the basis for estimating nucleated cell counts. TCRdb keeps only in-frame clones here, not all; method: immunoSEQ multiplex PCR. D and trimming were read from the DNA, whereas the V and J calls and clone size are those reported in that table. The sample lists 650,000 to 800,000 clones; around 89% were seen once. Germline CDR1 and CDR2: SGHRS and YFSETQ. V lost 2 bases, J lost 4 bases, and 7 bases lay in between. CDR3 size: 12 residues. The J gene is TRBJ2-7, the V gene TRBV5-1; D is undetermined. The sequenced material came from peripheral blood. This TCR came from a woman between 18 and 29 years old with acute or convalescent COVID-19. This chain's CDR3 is CASSFDTYEQYF. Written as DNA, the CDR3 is TGCGCCAGCAGCTTTGACACATACGAGCAGTACTTC.